The following is a T cell receptor (beta chain) sequence with its context. Its antigen is not identified. A history of autoimmune disease or systemic immunosuppression excluded patients. This CDR3 has 15 residues. V lost 3 bases and J lost 1, with 13 bases in between. CDR1 SGHRS and CDR2 YFSETQ come from the germline V gene. Only in-frame clones appear in the TCRdb table, and some are missing; sequencing was by immunoSEQ multiplex PCR. Counted here are 34,000 or so clones, roughly 80% occurring once; the ten biggest clones make up about 10%. These data are taken from a study of OX40 agonist ivuxolimab in advanced cancers. Study overall: The study enrolled dose-escalation patients with hepatocellular carcinoma, melanoma, renal cell or head and neck cancer.

Study outcomes and limitations: Among T cells, CD8+ cells averaged more expanded clones than CD4+ cells. Some nonresponders also had low normalized T-cell clonal expansion.

The chain links TRBV5-1 to TRBJ1-1; D is uncertain. This sequence was found in an adult with an advanced solid tumor such as melanoma, head and neck, liver or kidney cancer. The material was CD4+ or CD8+ T cells sorted from blood, obtained in a trial of the OX40 agonist ivuxolimab. The CDR3, as DNA: TGCGCCAGCAGCTCCTTCTCGGCCACGAACACTGAAGCTTTCTTT. Protein sequence: CASSSFSATNTEAFF.